This paragraph covers one TCR beta chain sequence. Its antigen is currently unknown. These data belong to a study of shared clonotypes between healthy human individuals. Study-wide results and limits: In contrast to clonotypes shared by all four donors, non-shared clonotypes had lower generation probabilities.

Per the study methods: Owing to the provision of junction-only sequences devoid of quality scores by immunoSEQ, filtering differed. This table comes from immunoSEQ multiplex PCR, and its TCRdb copy is limited to in-frame clones, with some not included. V and J calls and clone size are those listed in that table; D and trimming were worked out from the DNA. The data hold around 1.1 million clones, with around 78% observed a single time. CDR3 length: 10 residues. Germline V gives CDR1 MDHEN, CDR2 SYDVKM. The V end lost 5 bases, the J end lost 7 bases, and 5 bases lay between the germline ends. V is TRBV28 and J is TRBJ1-1; no definite D call. The source material was memory CD4+ T cells from PBMCs. The sample's subset: CD45RA-negative fraction. The clonotype originates from a man between 18 and 29 years old in good health. Some clones in this sample may be carry-over from other donors' samples. CDR3 DNA sequence: TGTGCCAGCAGTCGGAGTGAAGCTTTCTTT. Its translation: CASSRSEAFF.